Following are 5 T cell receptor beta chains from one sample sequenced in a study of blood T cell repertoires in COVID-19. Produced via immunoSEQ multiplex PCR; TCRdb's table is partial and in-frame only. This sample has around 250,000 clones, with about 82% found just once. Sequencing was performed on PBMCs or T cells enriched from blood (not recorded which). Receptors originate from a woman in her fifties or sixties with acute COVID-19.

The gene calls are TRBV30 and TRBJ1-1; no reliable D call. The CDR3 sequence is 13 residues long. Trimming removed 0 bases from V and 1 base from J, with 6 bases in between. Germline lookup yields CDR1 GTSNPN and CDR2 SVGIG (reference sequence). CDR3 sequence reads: CAWSVNTNTEAFF. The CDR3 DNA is TGTGCCTGGAGTGTAAACACGAACACTGAAGCTTTCTTT.

In nucleotides, the CDR3 is TGCGCCAGCAGTGAGTCGGACAGCATGAACACTGAAGCTTTCTTT. Its translation: CASSESDSMNTEAFF. The chain carries TRBV10-1 and TRBJ1-1, with D perhaps TRBD1 (6 bases). Germline CDR1 is WNHNN and CDR2 is SYGVQD (reference sequence). The CDR3 spans 15 residues. V lost 0 bases to trimming and J lost 0 bases, with 8 bases between them.

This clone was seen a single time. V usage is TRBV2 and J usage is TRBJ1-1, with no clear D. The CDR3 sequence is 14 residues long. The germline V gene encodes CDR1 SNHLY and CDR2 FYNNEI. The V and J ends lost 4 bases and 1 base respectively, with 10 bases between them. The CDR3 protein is CASSAWASNTEAFF. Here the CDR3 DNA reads TGTGCCAGCAGTGCTTGGGCCTCGAACACTGAAGCTTTCTTT.

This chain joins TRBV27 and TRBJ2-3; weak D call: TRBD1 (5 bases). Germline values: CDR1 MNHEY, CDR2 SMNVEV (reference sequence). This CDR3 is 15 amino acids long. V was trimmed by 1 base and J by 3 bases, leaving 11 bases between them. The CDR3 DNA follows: TGTGCCAGCAGTTTATATACAGGCCGGACAGATACGCAGTATTTT. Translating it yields CASSLYTGRTDTQYF.

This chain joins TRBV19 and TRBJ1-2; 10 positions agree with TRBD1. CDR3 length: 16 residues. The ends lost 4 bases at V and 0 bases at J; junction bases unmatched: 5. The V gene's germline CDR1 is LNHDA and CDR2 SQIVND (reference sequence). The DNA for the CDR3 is TGTGCCAGTAGTAACAGTGACAGGGGGCCTAACTATGGCTACACCTTC. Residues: CASSNSDRGPNYGYTF.